One sample yielded the 26 T cell receptor beta chains listed below, sequenced in a study of T cells in Graves' hyperthyroidism and ophthalmopathy (dated by TCRdb to about 2019). Libraries were made using multiplex PCR. These reads were obtained on an Illumina HiSeq 2000. The TCR beta CDR3 regions were amplified from the RNA transcripts. A first-round RT-PCR of the TCR CDR3 used the HTBI primer set with the Qiagen OneStep RT-PCR kit. In TCRdb, the public reads were trimmed at Q25 with fastp and aligned with MiXCR, with productive beta chains retained. All rows with the same CDR3 protein become a single entry with the most common DNA and genes. Recorded for this sample are 550,000 to 700,000 distinct CDR3 sequences; around 15% of them occurred a single time. The ten top clones hold about 3.9% of the sample. Sequencing was carried out using blood. The receptors were sampled from a woman aged 40-49 years with Graves' ophthalmopathy.

This clonotype was seen many times. This chain connects TRBV7-3 to TRBJ1-2; D not resolved. Per the germline V gene, CDR1 is SGHTA and CDR2 is FQGTGA. The V end was cut by 5 bases, the J end by 4 bases, with 11 bases between. This CDR3 is built from 13 residues. The CDR3 is CASSADGLYGYTF. In DNA, the CDR3 is TGTGCCAGCAGCGCGGACGGTCTCTATGGCTACACCTTC.

This chain uses TRBV27 with TRBJ2-2; 8 nucleotides line up with TRBD2. Germline V gives CDR1 MNHEY, CDR2 SMNVEV (reference sequence). This CDR3 spans 17 amino acids. Trimming at V came to 0 bases and at J to 5 bases, leaving 8 bases not matched to a gene. The CDR3 loop reads CASSLSLLAERTGELFF. DNA of the CDR3: TGTGCCAGCAGTTTATCCCTACTAGCGGAGAGAACCGGGGAGCTGTTTTTT.

This clonotype was counted many times. The chain employs TRBV6-1 and TRBJ1-2; D is possibly TRBD1 (6 bases). The CDR3 contains 12 residues. The germline gives CDR1 MNHNS, CDR2 SASEGT. Trimming shortened V by 7 bases and J by 5 bases, and 11 bases separated the two germline ends. The DNA for the CDR3 is TGTGCCAGCACTAAAGGGGGTTATGGCTACACCTTC. It encodes CASTKGGYGYTF.

This clonotype appeared many times. The rearrangement joins TRBV28 to TRBJ2-7; maybe TRBD1 (6 bases). The CDR3 contains 14 residues. The ends were cut back, 2 bases at V and 2 bases at J, with 10 bases in the middle. Germline V gene data show CDR1 as MDHEN and CDR2 as SYDVKM. The CDR3 sequence: CASSLRQDAYEQYF. CDR3 bases: TGTGCCAGCAGTTTACGACAGGATGCCTACGAGCAGTACTTC.

J is TRBJ2-5 and V is TRBV6-5; unclear D gene. This CDR3 is 14 amino acids long. Germline V CDR1 and CDR2: MNHEY, SVGAGI. V was clipped by 0 bases and J by 5 bases, with 10 bases between them. The CDR3 coding sequence is TGTGCCAGCAGTTACTCGATGATTGGGGAGACCCAGTACTTC. Its translation: CASSYSMIGETQYF.

This clonotype was counted ten times or more. The rearrangement joins TRBV24-1 to TRBJ2-3; the D is unclear. The V gene's germline CDR1 is KGHDR and CDR2 SFDVKD. V was clipped by 2 bases and J by 1 base, with 6 bases between them. The CDR3 contains 14 residues. DNA for the CDR3: TGTGCCACCAGTGATTATGGCCGCACAGATACGCAGTATTTT. Protein sequence: CATSDYGRTDTQYF.

This clonotype showed up many times. V usage is TRBV6-2 or TRBV6-3 and J usage is TRBJ1-1; maybe TRBD1 (5 bases). Germline values: CDR1 MNHEY, CDR2 SVGEGT. The ends were cut back, 6 bases at V and 0 bases at J, with 14 bases in the middle. The CDR3 length is 15 residues. The CDR3 nucleotides are TGTGCCAGCAGCCCCACAGGAGACCTGAACACTGAAGCTTTCTTT. This translates into CASSPTGDLNTEAFF.

In the case of this clonotype: This could be a read error, since a much larger clone is one nucleotide away. This chain uses TRBV30 with TRBJ2-6, with D perhaps TRBD1 (5 bases). The CDR3 covers 16 residues. Germline-derived CDR1 and CDR2 are GTSNPN and SVGIG (reference sequence). CDR3 DNA: TGTGCCTGGAGTGTTCCGGCAGGCAATGGGGCCAACGTCCTGGCTTTC. Its translation is CAWSVPAGNGANVLAF.

The chain combines TRBV28 with TRBJ1-6; D remains unclear. The CDR3 extends over 14 amino acids. Germline CDR1 is MDHEN and CDR2 is SYDVKM. The V end lost 5 bases, the J end lost 7 bases, and 12 bases lay between the germline ends. CDR3 sequence: CASSPQLGNSPLHF. As DNA, the CDR3 is TGTGCCAGCAGTCCCCAATTGGGGAATTCACCCCTCCACTTT.

This clonotype was seen repeatedly, ten times or more. The chain has TRBV6-2 or TRBV6-3 and TRBJ2-5; D not resolved. Germline V gene sequence: CDR1 MNHEY, CDR2 SVGEGT. The CDR3 consists of 15 residues. V lost 4 bases and J lost 5, with 17 bases in between. This CDR3 is CASSSVLEILETQYF. The DNA for the CDR3 is TGTGCCAGCAGTTCCGTCCTTGAGATTTTGGAGACCCAGTACTTC.

Many counts were recorded for this clonotype. The chain uses TRBV6-1 and TRBJ2-2, with TRBD1 identical over 8 bases. J gave up 2 bases and V 6 bases, and 5 bases lay outside the gene matches. This CDR3 has 15 residues. CDR1 MNHNS and CDR2 SASEGT come from the germline V gene. CDR3 sequence reads: CASRGTGLNTGELFF. The CDR3 nucleotides read TGTGCCAGCAGGGGGACAGGCCTAAACACCGGGGAGCTGTTTTTT.

The table lists this clonotype with many counts. The gene calls are TRBV6-1 and TRBJ1-2; D is undetermined. Looked up from germline, CDR1 is MNHNS and CDR2 is SASEGT. V gave up 2 bases and J gave up 10 bases, with 8 bases separating them. This CDR3 spans 11 amino acids. DNA of the CDR3: TGTGCCAGCAGTGAACGGCAGCACTACACCTTC. It is translated as CASSERQHYTF.

This clonotype has ten or more counts. The gene calls are TRBV6-1 and TRBJ1-1; no reliable D call. The V gene's germline CDR1 is MNHNS and CDR2 SASEGT. V lost 3 bases and J 3 bases, leaving 8 bases between the germline ends. There are 13 residues in the CDR3. The chain's CDR3 is CASSELWDTEAFF. For the CDR3, the DNA is TGTGCCAGCAGTGAGCTTTGGGACACTGAAGCTTTCTTT.

This clonotype appeared many times. The chain has TRBV6-2 or TRBV6-3 and TRBJ1-1, with TRBD1 as a possible D gene (5 bases). The CDR3 contains 13 residues. Trimming left V 7 bases short and J 0 bases short, with 9 bases between. Germline V lookup: CDR1 MNHEY, CDR2 SVGEGT. CDR3: CASKGDLNTEAFF. CDR3 nucleotides: TGTGCCAGCAAAGGGGATCTGAACACTGAAGCTTTCTTT.

The table lists this clonotype with many counts. V usage is TRBV7-2 and J usage is TRBJ1-3, with TRBD1 as a possible D gene (6 bases). The V end was cut by 5 bases, the J end by 2 bases, with 13 bases between. The CDR3 spans 15 residues. Germline V gene sequence: CDR1 SGHTA, CDR2 FQGNSA. For the CDR3, the DNA is TGTGCCAGCAGCGTCGACAGGTTTGCTGGAAACACCATATATTTT. Its protein product is CASSVDRFAGNTIYF. Using reference TRBV7-2 and TRBJ1-3 for the parts outside the CDR3, the full variable domain is GAGVSQSPSNKVTEKGKDVELRCDPISGHTALYWYRQSLGQGLEFLIYFQGNSAPDKSGLPSDRFSAERTGGSVSTLTIQRTQQEDSAVYLCASSVDRFAGNTIYFGEGSWLTVV.

This chain joins TRBV5-1 and TRBJ1-2; D call uncertain. Germline CDR1 is SGHRS and CDR2 is YFSETQ. The CDR3 runs to 13 residues. V lost 4 bases and J lost 4, with 11 bases in between. Here the CDR3 reads CASSPPGGYGYTF. The CDR3 DNA reads as TGCGCCAGCAGCCCGCCGGGAGGCTATGGCTACACCTTC. The full variable domain, rest sourced from reference TRBV5-1 and TRBJ1-2, is KAGVTQTPRYLIKTRGQQVTLSCSPISGHRSVSWYQQTPGQGLQFLFEYFSETQRNKGNFPGRFSGRQFSNSRSEMNVSTLELGDSALYLCASSPPGGYGYTFGSGTRLTVV.

This clonotype was found many times. V gene TRBV10-3 combines with J gene TRBJ1-3, with a weak D call TRBD1 (6 bases). The CDR3 runs 13 residues. Germline V lookup: CDR1 ENHRY, CDR2 SYGVKD. V lost 8 bases to trimming and J lost 2 bases, with 10 bases between them. The CDR3 spells CAISAGAGNTIYF. CDR3 coding DNA: TGTGCCATCTCGGCAGGGGCTGGAAACACCATATATTTT.

The chain joins TRBV7-9 to TRBJ1-1; 7 bases are a match to TRBD1. The CDR3 sequence is 14 residues long. The germline V gene encodes CDR1 SEHNR and CDR2 FQNEAQ (reference sequence). The V and J ends lost 4 bases and 7 bases, in that order; junction bases with no gene match: 9. As DNA, the CDR3 is TGTGCCAGCAGCTCCCCGGACAGGTTTATTGAAGCTTTCTTT. Protein: CASSSPDRFIEAFF.

This clonotype was seen ten or more times. The gene calls are TRBV10-3 and TRBJ1-1; D is unclear. This CDR3 comprises 15 residues. In germline, CDR1 is ENHRY, CDR2 SYGVKD. V shed 10 bases and J shed 10 bases, with 28 bases lying between them. The CDR3, as DNA: TGTGCCACCAAACGCCCCGGTCCGGGCCCCGTCGGAGCTTTCTTT. It encodes CATKRPGPGPVGAFF.

The genes are TRBV20-1 and TRBJ1-5; D remains ambiguous. Deletions cut 5 bases from V and 0 bases from J, with 14 bases between. CDR1 is DFQATT and CDR2 is SNEGSKA in the germline V gene (reference sequence). CDR3 length equals 15 residues. The CDR3 protein is CSAGKTRISNQPQHF. CDR3 bases: TGCAGTGCTGGTAAGACAAGAATTAGCAATCAGCCCCAGCATTTT.

The chain links TRBV6-1 to TRBJ2-7; D is possibly TRBD2 (7 bases). Germline V gives CDR1 MNHNS, CDR2 SASEGT. This CDR3 comprises 16 residues. V was clipped by 6 bases and J by 0 bases, with 18 bases between them. The CDR3 protein is CASREAGAGTSYEQYF. The DNA of the CDR3 is TGTGCCAGCAGAGAGGCGGGGGCGGGCACCTCCTACGAGCAGTACTTC.

This clonotype was detected ten times or more. The rearrangement joins TRBV7-8 to TRBJ1-1; 8 bases line up with TRBD1. Germline CDR1 SGHVS, CDR2 FQNEAQ. The CDR3 length is 14 residues. With V trimmed by 2 bases and J by 3 bases, 2 bases remained unmatched. The CDR3 loop reads CASSLTGGDTEAFF. CDR3 DNA: TGTGCCAGCAGCTTAACAGGGGGTGACACTGAAGCTTTCTTT.

This clonotype came up many times. This chain joins TRBV5-1 and TRBJ2-7; D gene unclear. V lost 3 bases and J 9 bases, leaving 10 bases between the germline ends. This CDR3 has 11 amino acids. The germline V gene encodes CDR1 SGHRS and CDR2 YFSETQ. The CDR3: CASSSPSGQYF. In DNA form, the CDR3 reads TGCGCCAGCAGCTCCCCCTCAGGGCAGTACTTC.

This clonotype was seen at least ten times. This chain connects TRBV7-6 to TRBJ2-7; 8 bases fit TRBD1. The ends lost 5 bases at V and 5 bases at J; junction bases unmatched: 11. Germline assignment: CDR1 SGHVS and CDR2 FNYEAQ. This CDR3 region has 15 residues. In nucleotides, the CDR3 is TGTGCCAGCAGCCTTGGACAGGGTATAAGGAACGAGCAGTACTTC. Residues: CASSLGQGIRNEQYF. The full variable domain, with the rest looked up from reference TRBV7-6 and TRBJ2-7, is GAGVSQSPRYKVTKRGQDVALRCDPISGHVSLYWYRQALGQGPEFLTYFNYEAQQDKSGLPNDRFSAERPEGSISTLTIQRTEQRDSAMYRCASSLGQGIRNEQYFGPGTRLTVT.

As to this clonotype: A much bigger clone sits one base away, suggesting this may be a read error. A read error is likely, as this CDR3 ends without the conserved phenylalanine or tryptophan. This rearrangement joins TRBV11-3 to TRBJ2-5; D is undetermined. V was cut by 2 bases and J by 5 bases, with 9 bases left in between. CDR3 size: 13 residues. Germline-derived CDR1 and CDR2 are SGHNT and YENEEA. The chain's CDR3 is CASSLIAFETQYY. The CDR3 DNA is TGTGCCAGCAGCTTAATAGCTTTTGAGACCCAGTACTAC.

This clonotype was counted at least ten times. This chain joins TRBV6-5 and TRBJ2-7; D is undetermined. This CDR3 has 14 residues. CDR1 MNHEY and CDR2 SVGAGI come from the germline V gene. The V and J ends lost 4 bases and 7 bases respectively, with 17 bases between them. The DNA of the CDR3 is TGTGCCAGCAGTTTAACCCAAAGCGTGTATGAGCAGTACTTC. Translated: CASSLTQSVYEQYF.